These T cell receptor beta chains were read from a single sample in a study of blood T cells in healthy people across ages. One entry per CDR3 protein, called by TCRdb with MiXCR from the 5' RACE reads. The sample lists under 1,000,000 distinct CDR3 sequences; roughly 34% were seen once. Source material: blood. The receptors stem from a young man in good health. Each CDR3 is given with its conserved first and last residue. The D gene is left open where the match is weak. Size values are once, few and many counts, or a class for expanded clones, and some rows have none.

D gene	V gene	J gene	clone size	CDR3 DNA	CDR3 protein
-	TRBV5-1	TRBJ2-2	-	TGCGCCAGCAGCTTGGAGTGGGGTCTTCTGAACACCGGGGAGCTGTTTTTT	CASSLEWGLLNTGELFF
-	TRBV3-1	TRBJ1-5	once	TGTGCCAGCAGCCTTATAGGGGAAAAACATCAGCCCCAGCATTTT	CASSLIGEKHQPQHF
TRBD1	TRBV12-3/TRBV12-4	TRBJ2-3	-	TGTGCCAGCAGTTTAGGGAGACAGGGAACAGATACGCAGTATTTT	CASSLGRQGTDTQYF
TRBD1	TRBV5-1	TRBJ2-5	-	TGCACCAGCAGCCTTATGACAGGGCAGAGGGGAGAGACCCAGTACTTC	CTSSLMTGQRGETQYF
-	TRBV4-1	TRBJ1-1	-	TGCGCCAGCAGCCAAGGGGGGATGGAGCCCATTTCTGAAGCTTTCTTT	CASSQGGMEPISEAFF
-	TRBV6-5	TRBJ1-2	few	TGTGCCAGCAGTTACTCGAACGCCTATGGCTACACCTTC	CASSYSNAYGYTF
-	TRBV7-9	TRBJ2-5	-	TGTGCCAGCAGCCCGCTGAACAGGGTAGAATGTAAAGAGACCCAGTACTTC	CASSPLNRVECKETQYF
-	TRBV7-9	TRBJ2-7	-	TGTGCCAGCAGCTTAGAAGACCTTTGGGAGTACTTC	CASSLEDLWEYF
-	TRBV12-3/TRBV12-4	TRBJ2-3	few	TGTGCCAGCACACCGGGGTTAGATACGCAGTATTTT	CASTPGLDTQYF
-	TRBV19	TRBJ2-3	-	TGTGCCAGTACCCCCGAAGGCACAGATACGCAGTATTTT	CASTPEGTDTQYF
TRBD1	TRBV7-9	TRBJ2-7	-	TGTGCCAGCAGGCCTGGCAGGGGGCAGGCTGTCGAGCAGTACTTC	CASRPGRGQAVEQYF
TRBD1	TRBV4-3	TRBJ1-4	few	TGCGCCAGCAGCCAAGATGGTATACAGGGGGCCTTAAATGAAAAACTGTTTTTT	CASSQDGIQGALNEKLFF
TRBD2	TRBV4-2	TRBJ2-3	-	TGTGCCAGCAGCTCCCTTCCCCTTGCGGGGAGGGCAGATACGCAGTATTTT	CASSSLPLAGRADTQYF
-	TRBV15	TRBJ1-2	-	TGTGCCACCAGCGCTGATACCACTAACTATGGCTACACCTTC	CATSADTTNYGYTF
TRBD1	TRBV28	TRBJ1-1	few	TGTGCCAGCAGTCCAGGACAGGGCTGGGCAGCTTTCTTT	CASSPGQGWAAFF
TRBD1	TRBV20-1	TRBJ1-1	few	TGCAGTGCTAGTCTCCCGGGACAGGAGAACACTGAAGCTTTCTTT	CSASLPGQENTEAFF
-	TRBV4-2	TRBJ1-5	few	TGTGCCAGCAGCCCCCAGGCGGGGCGACGCAATCAGCCCCAGCATTTT	CASSPQAGRRNQPQHF
-	TRBV4-3	TRBJ2-3	-	TGCGCCAGCAGCCCACACTTCCGGGGAGACCGTGCAGATACGCAGTATTTT	CASSPHFRGDRADTQYF
-	TRBV21-1	TRBJ2-5	few	TGTGCCAGCAGCAAAAGAGTGGTAAAAGAGACCCAGTACTTC	CASSKRVVKETQYF
-	TRBV3-1	TRBJ1-2	-	TGTGCCAGCAGCCCCCGGATAACAGATTCTGCCTATGGCTACACCTTC	CASSPRITDSAYGYTF
-	TRBV29-1	TRBJ2-3	few	TGCAGCGTTGAAGGCCTTCATGAGAAGGGCACAGATACGCAGTATTTT	CSVEGLHEKGTDTQYF
TRBD2	TRBV20-1	TRBJ2-3	-	TGCAGTGCTAGAGATCCCCGACTAGCGGGAGTGGATACGCAGTATTTT	CSARDPRLAGVDTQYF
TRBD1	TRBV5-1	TRBJ2-1	many	TGCGCCAGCAGCCCAGGGGGTTCCGACGATGAGCAGTTCTTC	CASSPGGSDDEQFF
-	TRBV20-1	TRBJ2-7	many	TGCAGTGCTAGAGATAATAGAGGGGTGACCTACGAGCAGTACTTC	CSARDNRGVTYEQYF
-	TRBV7-2	TRBJ2-1	-	TGTGCCAGCAGCTTAGTAGGGCGGGGTGGTTATGGAAATGAGCAGTTCTTC	CASSLVGRGGYGNEQFF
-	TRBV5-1	TRBJ1-1	-	TGCGCCAGCAGCTTGGAGGGGGGGCAGGATGAAGCTTTCTTT	CASSLEGGQDEAFF
-	TRBV15	TRBJ1-2	few	TGTGCCACCAGCCGGCAGCAAAGGGGGTTTGGCGGCTACACCTTC	CATSRQQRGFGGYTF
-	TRBV11-2	TRBJ1-5	-	TGTGCCAGCAGCCTCCCGGGTGGGCCCCAGCATTTT	CASSLPGGPQHF
-	TRBV25-1	TRBJ1-6	-	TGTGCCAGCAGGGAATATGGACGGGATAATTCACCCCCCCACTTT	CASREYGRDNSPPHF
-	TRBV19	TRBJ1-1	few	TGTGCCAGTAGTATCTCCCATGGGGGGAACACTGAAGCTTTCTTT	CASSISHGGNTEAFF
TRBD1	TRBV27	TRBJ2-1	many	TGTGCCAGCAGTTTCTCCGACTACGGACAGGGGAATGAGCAGTTCTTC	CASSFSDYGQGNEQFF
TRBD2	TRBV7-7	TRBJ2-7	-	TGTGCTAGCAGCGTAGGACTAGCTGGGTACGAGCAGTACTTC	CASSVGLAGYEQYF
TRBD1	TRBV7-9	TRBJ2-7	few	TGTGCCAGCAGCTATCCACGGACAGGCTCCTACAATGAGCAGTACTTC	CASSYPRTGSYNEQYF
-	TRBV12-3/TRBV12-4	TRBJ1-1	-	TGTGCCAGCAGACCGTCCCGGGACGCCGTCGTGGCTTTCTTT	CASRPSRDAVVAFF
-	TRBV4-3	TRBJ2-3	-	TGCGCCAGCAGCCAAGATTGGGCGGATAGGGGCTGGACAGATACGCAGTATTTT	CASSQDWADRGWTDTQYF
TRBD2	TRBV12-3/TRBV12-4	TRBJ2-2	-	TGTGCCAGCAGCCTTAGCGGGGGGGCTATCGGGGAGCTGTTTTTT	CASSLSGGAIGELFF
-	TRBV4-3	TRBJ2-7	-	TGCGCCAGCAGCCAAGACTTGAGCTCCTACAATGAGCAGTACTTC	CASSQDLSSYNEQYF
TRBD1	TRBV4-1	TRBJ1-1	-	TGCGCCAGCAGCCAAACGGACAGGGGAACGAACACTGAAGCTTTCTTT	CASSQTDRGTNTEAFF
TRBD2	TRBV12-3/TRBV12-4	TRBJ2-1	many	TGTGCCAGCAGTGGGACTAGCGGGTTCAATGAGCAGTTCTTC	CASSGTSGFNEQFF
-	TRBV6-6	TRBJ2-5	-	TGTGCCAGCAATTACTCCCCACGAGAGACCCAGTACTTC	CASNYSPRETQYF
TRBD1	TRBV6-5	TRBJ2-7	-	TGTGCCAGCAGTTACACCTGGACAGGTGACTCCTACGAGCAGTACTTC	CASSYTWTGDSYEQYF
-	TRBV5-1	TRBJ2-5	-	TGCGCCAGCAGCTTGGTAGCAGGGGCGGAAGAGCAGTACTTC	CASSLVAGAEEQYF
TRBD1	TRBV7-9	TRBJ1-2	few	TGTGCCAGCAGCGCCGACAGGGCCGCTAACTATGGCTACACCTTC	CASSADRAANYGYTF
-	TRBV7-9	TRBJ2-3	-	TGTGCCAGCAGCTTTGGTTTAGGGGTGGAGACAGATACGCAGTATTTT	CASSFGLGVETDTQYF
-	TRBV5-1	TRBJ2-3	few	TGCGCCAGCAGCTTGATGGCTAGCACAGATACGCAGTATTTT	CASSLMASTDTQYF
TRBD2	TRBV20-1	TRBJ2-3	few	TGCAGTGCTAGTTCACTAGCGGGGACTAGCACAGATACGCAGTATTTT	CSASSLAGTSTDTQYF
-	TRBV6-2/TRBV6-3	TRBJ1-1	few	TGTGCCAGCAGCGGGACGGCAGAAGCTTTCTTT	CASSGTAEAFF
-	TRBV12-3/TRBV12-4	TRBJ2-5	many	TGTGCCAGCAGTTCCATTTATCGAAACAGGGTTGGAGGAGAGACCCAGTACTTC	CASSSIYRNRVGGETQYF
TRBD2	TRBV20-1	TRBJ2-3	-	TGCAGTGCTTGCCAAGGGACTAGCGGGGGAAGCACAGATACGCAGTATTTT	CSACQGTSGGSTDTQYF
TRBD2	TRBV6-5	TRBJ2-3	few	TGTGCCAGCAGTGAGGGGACTAGCGGAGATACGCAGTATTTT	CASSEGTSGDTQYF
TRBD2	TRBV12-3/TRBV12-4	TRBJ2-5	-	TGTGCCAGCAGTTACGGACTAGGCCCGTACAATGAGCAGTACTTT	CASSYGLGPYNEQYF
TRBD2	TRBV19	TRBJ2-7	few	TGTGCCACCGGAGTAGCGGGGCTTTCCTACGAGCAGTACTTC	CATGVAGLSYEQYF
TRBD2	TRBV7-3	TRBJ2-5	-	TGTGCCAGCAGCCGTGTGGCGGGGGGCAATGAGCAGTACTTC	CASSRVAGGNEQYF
-	TRBV4-2	TRBJ1-2	-	TGTGCCAGCAGCCAAAATCAGGGTCGGCCTAACTATGGCTACACCTTC	CASSQNQGRPNYGYTF
-	TRBV5-1	TRBJ1-3	-	TGCGCCAGCAGCTTCGGACCGTCTGGAAACACCATATATTTT	CASSFGPSGNTIYF